These 24 T cell receptor beta chains came from one sample sequenced in a study of CD8 T cells in Susac syndrome. Random hexamers were used to reverse transcribe the RNA input (about 0.5 to 1 ug). TCRdb recomputed calls from the immunoSEQ multiplex PCR reads with MiXCR, one row per CDR3 protein. The sample has roughly 250,000 distinct CDR3 sequences, about 95% seen once. The sample consisted of CD4+ T cells from PBMCs. These receptors were obtained from a human donor with Susac syndrome.

The chain links TRBV12-3 or TRBV12-4 to TRBJ2-5; 7 bases match TRBD1. J gave up 3 bases and V 1 base, and 2 bases lay outside the gene matches. The CDR3 spans 14 residues. The CDR3 sequence: CASSLGGGEETQYF. Written as DNA, the CDR3 is TGTGCCAGCAGTTTAGGAGGGGGCGAAGAGACCCAGTACTTC.

The V call is TRBV5-1, the J call TRBJ2-1; TRBD2 matches 8 bases. Germline CDR1 is SGHRS and CDR2 is YFSETQ. Trimming at V came to 5 bases and at J to 5 bases, leaving 6 bases not matched to a gene. The CDR3 sequence is 14 residues long. The CDR3 nucleotides read TGCGCCAGCAGTATGACGACTAGCGACAATGAGCAGTTCTTC. Protein product: CASSMTTSDNEQFF.

The V and J genes are TRBV9 and TRBJ1-1; 9 nucleotides agree with TRBD1. This CDR3 has 18 residues. CDR1 and CDR2 from the germline V gene are SGDLS and YYNGEE. Trimming at V came to 0 bases and at J to 5 bases, leaving 14 bases not matched to a gene. The CDR3 DNA reads as TGTGCCAGCAGCGTAGTCCCAACACCGGGACAGGGTAAAACTGAAGCTTTCTTT. Its translation: CASSVVPTPGQGKTEAFF.

This clonotype was seen only a few times. V and J are TRBV20-1 and TRBJ1-1, with 8 bases identical to TRBD1. Germline trimming cut 3 bases from V and 0 bases from J; bases unmatched to any gene: 3. Germline V gene sequence: CDR1 DFQATT, CDR2 SNEGSKA (reference sequence). The CDR3 totals 14 residues. CDR3 in amino acids: CSARRTGMNTEAFF. In DNA form, the CDR3 reads TGCAGTGCTAGGAGGACAGGGATGAACACTGAAGCTTTCTTT.

The chain has TRBV7-6 and TRBJ1-1, with 9 bases aligning to TRBD1. The CDR3 has 17 amino acids. Per the germline V gene, CDR1 is SGHVS and CDR2 is FNYEAQ. V was clipped by 2 bases and J by 1 base; unmatched bases: 8. The CDR3 DNA follows: TGTGCCAGCAGCTTACTACTACCGGGACAGGGGAACACTGAAGCTTTCTTT. This sequence encodes CASSLLLPGQGNTEAFF. The whole variable domain, filled in from reference TRBV7-6 and TRBJ1-1, reads GAGVSQSPRYKVTKRGQDVALRCDPISGHVSLYWYRQALGQGPEFLTYFNYEAQQDKSGLPNDRFSAERPEGSISTLTIQRTEQRDSAMYRCASSLLLPGQGNTEAFFGQGTRLTVV.

The chain uses TRBV29-1 and TRBJ1-2, with D hard to call. Trimming removed 6 bases at V and 5 bases at J, with 16 bases between. Germline V gene sequence: CDR1 SQVTM, CDR2 ANQGSEA. The CDR3 is 13 residues long. CDR3 DNA: TGCAGCGTGAAGCCCTCGATGGATTATGGCTACACCTTC. It codes for CSVKPSMDYGYTF.

The V call is TRBV29-1, the J call TRBJ2-7; 7 bases map to TRBD1. J was trimmed by 4 bases and V by 2 bases; bases with no gene match: 14. The CDR3 is 16 amino acids. Germline V gene data show CDR1 as SQVTM and CDR2 as ANQGSEA. CDR3 amino acids: CSVESGKGGAVYEQYF. The DNA for the CDR3 is TGCAGCGTTGAATCCGGAAAAGGGGGCGCGGTATACGAGCAGTACTTC.

This sequence joins TRBV29-1 and TRBJ2-7, with 10 bases identical to TRBD1. The CDR3 sequence is 18 residues long. CDR1 SQVTM and CDR2 ANQGSEA come from the germline V gene. Losses at the gene ends were 4 bases for V and 2 bases for J; bases not matched to a gene: 17. The CDR3 DNA sequence: TGCAGCGTTGCGCCCGAGGGACAGGGGCCTTTTTTCCCCTACGAGCAGTACTTC. Translation: CSVAPEGQGPFFPYEQYF.

J is TRBJ1-2 and V is TRBV20-1; D is unclear. V was pared by 4 bases and J by 1 base, with 10 bases between. The CDR3 totals 13 residues. CDR1 DFQATT and CDR2 SNEGSKA come from the germline V gene (reference sequence). CDR3 bases: TGCAGTGCTACAGATAATCTTAACTATGGCTACACCTTC. Translation: CSATDNLNYGYTF.

This rearrangement joins TRBV10-3 to TRBJ1-2, with a weak D call TRBD1 (6 bases). The V gene's germline CDR1 is ENHRY and CDR2 SYGVKD. The V end lost 2 bases, the J end lost 1 base, and 17 bases lay between the germline ends. This CDR3 is built from 17 residues. The CDR3 region has the DNA TGTGCCATCAGTGAGGGGGACAACAGGAGAGATAACTATGGCTACACCTTC. Translation gives CAISEGDNRRDNYGYTF.

The rearrangement links TRBV3-1 to TRBJ2-5; 8 nucleotides align to TRBD2. V was pared by 4 bases and J by 5 bases, with 9 bases of the junction left unmatched. The CDR3 loop spans 15 amino acids. Germline CDR1 LGHDT, CDR2 YNNKEL (reference sequence). The CDR3 DNA reads as TGTGCCAGCAGCCGAACCCCGGGGGGGAGTGAGACCCAGTACTTC. Translation: CASSRTPGGSETQYF.

V gene TRBV10-3 combines with J gene TRBJ1-3; no firm D call. The CDR3 is 11 residues long. Looked up from germline, CDR1 is ENHRY and CDR2 is SYGVKD. Trimming stripped 10 bases from V and 0 bases from J, with 4 bases between. The CDR3 DNA follows: TGTGCCACCAACTCTGGAAACACCATATATTTT. It translates to CATNSGNTIYF.

The chain has TRBV5-1 and TRBJ2-7; 11 bases match TRBD2. Losses at the gene ends were 5 bases for V and 5 bases for J; bases not matched to a gene: 9. Germline assignment: CDR1 SGHRS and CDR2 YFSETQ. There are 15 residues in the CDR3. The CDR3 spells CASSFLTSGRNEQYF. CDR3 sequence (DNA): TGCGCCAGCAGTTTTCTCACTAGCGGGAGAAACGAGCAGTACTTC.

This clonotype occurred once. CDR3 protein: CATSPTYNEQFF. DNA for the CDR3: TGTGCCACCAGCCCTACCTACAATGAGCAGTTCTTC. V usage is TRBV15 and J usage is TRBJ2-1, with D unresolved. CDR1 and CDR2 from the germline V gene are LNHNV and YYDKDF (reference sequence). Trimming stripped 5 bases from V and 2 bases from J, with 4 bases between. The CDR3 sequence is 12 residues long. Full variable domain (outside the CDR3, taken from reference TRBV15 and TRBJ2-1): DAMVIQNPRYQVTQFGKPVTLSCSQTLNHNVMYWYQQKSSQAPKLLFHYYDKDFNNEADTPDNFQSRRPNTSFCFLDIRSPGLGDTAMYLCATSPTYNEQFFGPGTRLTVL.

This chain links TRBV7-2 with TRBJ2-1; D may be TRBD1 or TRBD2 (6 bases each). The germline gives CDR1 SGHTA, CDR2 FQGNSA. V was pared by 0 bases and J by 6 bases, with 18 bases between. The CDR3 runs to 17 residues. Written as DNA, the CDR3 is TGTGCCAGCAGCTTAGCGGTAACCGGAGGGGGGAGCAATGAGCAGTTCTTC. This encodes CASSLAVTGGGSNEQFF.

This chain links TRBV29-1 with TRBJ1-2, with a weak D call TRBD1 (5 bases). The V end lost 5 bases, the J end lost 4 bases, and 11 bases lay between the germline ends. This CDR3 contains 12 residues. Germline lookup yields CDR1 SQVTM and CDR2 ANQGSEA. The CDR3 DNA is TGCAGCGTTTCCCGGGACCTCTATGGCTACACCTTC. This encodes CSVSRDLYGYTF.

V usage is TRBV20-1 and J usage is TRBJ2-7; no reliable D call. Trimming removed 5 bases from V and 9 bases from J, with 14 bases in between. The CDR3 covers 11 residues. Germline V gene data show CDR1 as DFQATT and CDR2 as SNEGSKA (reference sequence). This chain's CDR3 is CSAYDTLGQYF. The CDR3 DNA is TGCAGTGCTTACGACACTCTAGGGCAGTACTTC.

The V gene is TRBV9, the J gene TRBJ2-7, with a possible D match to TRBD2 (5 bases). V lost 0 bases, J lost 7 bases, and 20 bases lay in between. The CDR3 has 16 residues. Germline CDR1 reads SGDLS; CDR2 reads YYNGEE. The DNA for the CDR3 is TGTGCCAGCAGCGTAGGTGAAGTAGCGACCGCCTGGGAGCAGTACTTC. Amino acid sequence: CASSVGEVATAWEQYF.

This chain uses TRBV20-1 with TRBJ2-3; D is unclear. Trimming shortened V by 1 base and J by 6 bases, and 5 bases separated the two germline ends. This CDR3 contains 11 residues. Germline V CDR1 and CDR2: DFQATT, SNEGSKA (reference sequence). CDR3 sequence: CSARGGDTQYF. CDR3 bases: TGCAGTGCTAGAGGGGGTGATACGCAGTATTTT.

CDR3 amino acids: CASSQDSLAVNEQFF. In DNA form, the CDR3 reads TGTGCCAGCAGCCAAGATTCACTAGCAGTCAATGAGCAGTTCTTC. The J gene is TRBJ2-1, the V gene TRBV3-1; TRBD2 might be the D (6 bases). Deletions cut 0 bases from V and 6 bases from J, with 12 bases between. This CDR3 spans 15 amino acids. Germline V gene data show CDR1 as LGHDT and CDR2 as YNNKEL (reference sequence).

To note about this clonotype: At one end the junction does not follow the germline gene, possibly because of a read error. V gene TRBV29-1 combines with J gene TRBJ2-5, with TRBD2 matching over 11 bases. This CDR3 is built from 13 residues. Germline-derived CDR1 and CDR2 are SQVTM and ANQGSEA. CDR3 nucleotide sequence: TGCAGCGTTGGTCTAGCGGGAGGAGAGTCCCAGTACTTC. Translated, it gives CSVGLAGGESQYF.

The rearrangement joins TRBV6-2 or TRBV6-3 to TRBJ2-7; 12 nucleotides match TRBD1. The CDR3 runs to 13 residues. The germline gives CDR1 MNHEY, CDR2 SVGEGT. V shed 6 bases and J 6 bases; nucleotides not matched to a gene: 3. CDR3 sequence reads: CASRGQGAIEQYF. The CDR3 nucleotides are TGTGCCAGCAGGGGACAGGGGGCTATCGAGCAGTACTTC.

The rearrangement joins TRBV12-5 to TRBJ1-5; TRBD1 aligns across 8 bases. CDR1 LGHNT and CDR2 FRNRAP come from the germline V gene. V was pared by 4 bases and J by 3 bases, with 14 bases of the junction left unmatched. The CDR3 extends over 18 amino acids. The CDR3 here is CASGSSWTGSGHNQPQHF. The CDR3, as DNA: TGTGCTAGTGGTTCAAGTTGGACAGGGAGTGGGCACAATCAGCCCCAGCATTTT.

V is TRBV20-1 and J is TRBJ1-1, with TRBD1 identical over 7 bases. The CDR3 spans 12 residues. Germline V CDR1 and CDR2: DFQATT, SNEGSKA (reference sequence). V lost 4 bases to trimming and J lost 6 bases; unmatched junction nucleotides: 5. The DNA of the CDR3 is TGCAGTGCTACCCGGACAGGTCCTGAAGCTTTCTTT. Its protein product is CSATRTGPEAFF.